The clone carrying this T cell receptor beta chain has a handful of counts. The antigen remains unidentified. Looked up from germline, CDR1 is MDHEN and CDR2 is SYDVKM. The ends lost 7 bases at V and 3 bases at J; junction bases unmatched: 12. The CDR3 length is 16 residues. The entry originates in a study of T cells after yellow fever vaccination. As for the study in general: Preparation of the low-cell-number fractions used SMART-Seq v4 Ultra Low Input. General study results and limits: Reappearance after the booster was observed for most primary-vaccination clones (about 96% CD4, just over 85% CD8).

TCRdb fed the 5' RACE reads into MiXCR, producing one record per CDR3 protein. The sample comprises 450,000 to 550,000 distinct CDR3 sequences, 15% to 20% of which are singletons, and 14% rests with the top ten. The receptor was derived from a man aged 30 to 45 who received the YFV17D yellow fever vaccine. The J gene is TRBJ2-7, the V gene TRBV28; 10 bases fit TRBD2. The input for sequencing was PBMCs, taken 15 days after the yellow fever booster vaccination. CDR3 sequence (DNA): TGTGCCAGCACCCCGGTTAGCGGGAGGAGGTTCTACGAGCAGTACTTC. Its protein is CASTPVSGRRFYEQYF. Full variable domain (remainder filled in from reference TRBV28 and TRBJ2-7): DVKVTQSSRYLVKRTGEKVFLECVQDMDHENMFWYRQDPGLGLRLIYFSYDVKMKEKGDIPEGYSVSREKKERFSLILESASTNQTSMYLCASTPVSGRRFYEQYFGPGTRLTVT.